Listed here are 30 T cell receptor beta chains from one sample, sequenced in a study of cytomegalovirus exposure and HLA in healthy donors. Using immunoSEQ multiplex PCR, the repertoire was profiled, and TCRdb retains in-frame clones only, with some absent. This sample has over 130,000 clones, with around nine tenths found just once. The specimen was PBMCs. The receptors here all came from a man between 18 and 35 years old in good health and CMV-seropositive.

This sequence joins TRBV18 and TRBJ2-7, with D uncertain. This CDR3 is 12 amino acids long. The V end lost 3 bases, the J end lost 1 base, and 4 bases lay between the germline ends. The germline V gene has CDR1 KGHSH and CDR2 LQKENI. CDR3 sequence reads: CASSPNSYEQYF. CDR3 in DNA: TGTGCCAGCTCACCTAATTCCTACGAGCAGTACTTC.

The J gene is TRBJ2-3, the V gene TRBV4-1, with D possibly being TRBD2 (5 bases). The CDR3 sequence is 15 residues long. Germline lookup yields CDR1 MGHRA and CDR2 YSYEKL. V dropped 3 bases and J dropped 3 bases, with 13 bases sitting between them. The CDR3 here is CASSQGASLTDTQYF. The DNA for the CDR3 is TGCGCCAGCAGCCAGGGAGCTAGCCTGACAGATACGCAGTATTTT.

The chain combines TRBV2 with TRBJ2-5; 14 positions agree with TRBD2. V lost 6 bases and J lost 2; bases outside the gene matches: 17. Germline V CDR1 and CDR2: SNHLY, FYNNEI. This CDR3 spans 20 amino acids. In DNA form, the CDR3 reads TGTGCCAGCAGCTATGCTGCCCTTGGACTAGCGGGAGGAGGGCAAGAGACCCAGTACTTC. Translating gives CASSYAALGLAGGGQETQYF.

This sequence joins TRBV27 and TRBJ1-2; a possible D gene is TRBD1 (5 bases). The germline V gene has CDR1 MNHEY and CDR2 SMNVEV (reference sequence). The CDR3 consists of 12 residues. V was shortened by 6 bases and J by 8 bases, with 13 bases between the two germline ends. The CDR3 bases are TGTGCCAGCAGATCTGGGGCCAGGGGCTACACCTTC. Translating it yields CASRSGARGYTF.

V usage is TRBV5-1 and J usage is TRBJ2-3; D may be TRBD2 (6 bases). The CDR3 extends over 16 amino acids. The V end was cut by 4 bases, the J end by 5 bases, with 20 bases between. Per the germline V gene, CDR1 is SGHRS and CDR2 is YFSETQ. CDR3: CASSESGGTARDTQYF. The CDR3 nucleotides are TGCGCCAGCAGCGAGAGCGGCGGGACCGCACGAGATACGCAGTATTTT.

The J gene is TRBJ1-6, the V gene TRBV27; D is uncertain. There are 13 residues in the CDR3. Deletions cut 8 bases from V and 7 bases from J, with 12 bases between. Germline values: CDR1 MNHEY, CDR2 SMNVEV (reference sequence). CDR3 amino acids: CASPDIQNSPLHF. CDR3 DNA sequence: TGTGCCAGCCCCGACATTCAGAATTCACCCCTCCACTTT.

The chain's CDR3 is CASSYVGGQHTEAFF. In DNA, the CDR3 is TGTGCCAGCAGCTACGTCGGGGGACAGCATACTGAAGCTTTCTTT. The chain employs TRBV7-9 and TRBJ1-1; 7 bases fit TRBD1. This CDR3 is built from 15 residues. Trimming took 4 bases from V and 5 from J; bases not matched to a gene: 10. Germline-derived CDR1 and CDR2 are SEHNR and FQNEAQ (reference sequence).

The chain recombines TRBV25-1 with TRBJ1-3, with TRBD1 matching 9 bases. The germline gives CDR1 MGHDK, CDR2 SYGVNS. After removal of 6 bases from V and 3 bases from J, the junction contained 3 bases not matched to a gene. The CDR3 runs to 14 residues. CDR3 DNA: TGTGCCAGCAGGAGGACAGGGGATGGAAACACCATATATTTT. The encoded protein is CASRRTGDGNTIYF.

V and J are TRBV6-1 and TRBJ2-3; 8 bases agree with TRBD2. The germline CDR1 and CDR2 sequences are MNHNS and SASEGT. The CDR3 totals 15 residues. Trimming took 5 bases from V and 4 from J; bases not matched to a gene: 8. The DNA for the CDR3 is TGTGCCAGCAGTCGGACTAGCTCGAGGCCAGATACGCAGTATTTT. Protein: CASSRTSSRPDTQYF.

The chain couples TRBV27 to TRBJ2-1; D remains ambiguous. This CDR3 is 17 amino acids long. Trimming shortened V by 5 bases and J by 4 bases, and 21 bases separated the two germline ends. Looked up from germline, CDR1 is MNHEY and CDR2 is SMNVEV (reference sequence). The CDR3 DNA follows: TGTGCCAGCAGTCCAAAAGTCCTAGAGAAACCATACAATGAGCAGTTCTTC. Translated, it gives CASSPKVLEKPYNEQFF.

The rearrangement uses TRBV6-5 and TRBJ2-7, with TRBD2 matching over 9 bases. V lost 6 bases to trimming and J lost 3 bases; unmatched junction nucleotides: 9. The CDR3 spans 15 residues. Germline V gene lookup returns CDR1 MNHEY and CDR2 SVGAGI. CDR3 bases: TGTGCCAGCAGGTTGGCTAGCGGGGACTTCTACGAGCAGTACTTC. It translates to CASRLASGDFYEQYF.

The V gene is TRBV18, the J gene TRBJ1-3; TRBD1 might be the D (6 bases). The CDR3 length is 17 residues. Trimming removed 6 bases from V and 2 bases from J, with 20 bases in between. Looked up from germline, CDR1 is KGHSH and CDR2 is LQKENI. Here the CDR3 reads CASSLSRDTRPGNTIYF. The CDR3 DNA reads as TGTGCCAGCTCTCTTTCTCGGGACACCAGGCCTGGAAACACCATATATTTT. Combining the CDR3 with reference TRBV18 and TRBJ1-3 gives the whole variable domain NAGVMQNPRHLVRRRGQEARLRCSPMKGHSHVYWYRQLPEEGLKFMVYLQKENIIDESGMPKERFSAEFPKEGPSILRIQQVVRGDSAAYFCASSLSRDTRPGNTIYFGEGSWLTVV.

This chain uses TRBV2 with TRBJ2-5; 8 bases fit TRBD2. The CDR3 is made up of 12 amino acids. V dropped 6 bases and J dropped 5; count of bases not matched to a gene: 2. The germline V gene encodes CDR1 SNHLY and CDR2 FYNNEI. CDR3 nucleotide sequence: TGTGCCAGCAGAGGACTAGCTGAGACCCAGTACTTC. It yields the protein CASRGLAETQYF.

The chain links TRBV9 to TRBJ2-7, with a tentative D call TRBD2 (6 bases). Per germline, CDR1 SGDLS and CDR2 YYNGEE. There are 12 residues in the CDR3. Trimming removed 3 bases from V and 6 bases from J, with 10 bases in between. The CDR3: CASSAAAGEQYF. Written as DNA, the CDR3 is TGTGCCAGCAGCGCCGCAGCGGGCGAGCAGTACTTC.

CDR3 sequence reads: CAWSRLGRGLYNEQFF. In DNA, the CDR3 is TGTGCCTGGAGTCGCCTGGGGCGGGGACTTTACAATGAGCAGTTCTTC. The rearrangement joins TRBV30 to TRBJ2-1; perhaps TRBD2 as D (6 bases). The V end lost 2 bases, the J end lost 4 bases, and 18 bases lay between the germline ends. CDR1 and CDR2 (germline): GTSNPN, SVGIG (reference sequence). CDR3 length: 16 residues.

The chain couples TRBV2 to TRBJ2-7; D perhaps matches TRBD1 (6 bases). V shed 6 bases and J shed 1 base, with 13 bases lying between them. Germline V gives CDR1 SNHLY, CDR2 FYNNEI. This CDR3 is built from 14 residues. The DNA of the CDR3 is TGTGCCAGCAGGACGGACAGTCTTTCCTACGAGCAGTACTTC. Its translation is CASRTDSLSYEQYF. Full variable domain (outside the CDR3, taken from reference TRBV2 and TRBJ2-7): EPEVTQTPSHQVTQMGQEVILRCVPISNHLYFYWYRQILGQKVEFLVSFYNNEISEKSEIFDDQFSVERPDGSNFTLKIRSTKLEDSAMYFCASRTDSLSYEQYFGPGTRLTVT.

The chain joins TRBV6-1 to TRBJ2-3; the match to TRBD2 covers 11 bases. The germline V gene encodes CDR1 MNHNS and CDR2 SASEGT. After removal of 5 bases from V and 3 bases from J, the junction contained 4 bases not matched to a gene. The CDR3 extends over 15 amino acids. The CDR3 spells CASSRLAGTTDTQYF. In DNA, the CDR3 is TGTGCCAGCAGTAGACTAGCGGGAACAACAGATACGCAGTATTTT.

The CDR3 bases are TGTGCCAGCTCTCCCGAGGACAGTAGGACCTACGAGCAGTACTTC. Translated: CASSPEDSRTYEQYF. The chain couples TRBV27 to TRBJ2-7; a possible D gene is TRBD1 (6 bases). This CDR3 region has 15 residues. CDR1 is MNHEY and CDR2 is SMNVEV in the germline V gene (reference sequence). V was shortened by 8 bases and J by 2 bases, with 19 bases between the two germline ends.

The V and J genes are TRBV25-1 and TRBJ1-3; 8 nucleotides match TRBD1. The length of the CDR3 is 14 residues. Germline V gene sequence: CDR1 MGHDK, CDR2 SYGVNS. With 5 bases clipped from V and 4 bases from J, the junction kept 4 bases outside the gene matches. The CDR3 sequence is CASSSTGVGNTIYF. The CDR3 DNA reads as TGTGCCAGCAGTTCGACAGGGGTAGGAAACACCATATATTTT.

The chain couples TRBV18 to TRBJ2-7; 11 nucleotides agree with TRBD2. CDR1 and CDR2 from the germline V gene are KGHSH and LQKENI. This CDR3 is built from 18 residues. The junction had 15 bases not matched to a gene; V was cut back by 3 bases and J by 5 bases. The CDR3 spells CASSPRKIAGGPGDEQYF. The CDR3 nucleotides read TGTGCCAGCTCACCCCGAAAAATAGCGGGGGGGCCTGGAGACGAGCAGTACTTC.

V gene TRBV11-3 combines with J gene TRBJ2-1, with D maybe TRBD1 (6 bases). Germline assignment: CDR1 SGHNT and CDR2 YENEEA. CDR3 length: 13 amino acids. Trimming stripped 0 bases from V and 7 bases from J, with 7 bases between. The CDR3 nucleotides read TGTGCCAGCAGCTTAGACCAGGGGAATGAGCAGTTCTTC. Translated: CASSLDQGNEQFF.

The V gene is TRBV5-6, the J gene TRBJ2-7, with TRBD1 matching 8 bases. This CDR3 region has 14 residues. Germline V lookup: CDR1 SGHDT, CDR2 YYEEEE. With 4 bases clipped from V and 1 base from J, the junction kept 4 bases outside the gene matches. The CDR3 DNA is TGTGCCAGCAGCCTCCGGGACAGGTCCTACGAGCAGTACTTC. It yields the protein CASSLRDRSYEQYF. The entire variable domain, with the rest obtained from reference TRBV5-6 and TRBJ2-7, is as follows: DAGVTQSPTHLIKTRGQQVTLRCSPKSGHDTVSWYQQALGQGPQFIFQYYEEEERQRGNFPDRFSGHQFPNYSSELNVNALLLGDSALYLCASSLRDRSYEQYFGPGTRLTVT.

The V and J genes are TRBV6-1 and TRBJ2-3, with D possibly matching TRBD1 (5 bases). The CDR3 runs to 16 residues. The V end lost 4 bases, the J end lost 0 bases, and 14 bases lay between the germline ends. The germline gives CDR1 MNHNS, CDR2 SASEGT. CDR3 DNA: TGTGCCAGCAGTGGCAGCCAGGGTAGTAGCACAGATACGCAGTATTTT. Translating it yields CASSGSQGSSTDTQYF.

The chain recombines TRBV29-1 with TRBJ1-1; 8 nucleotides align to TRBD1. Germline CDR1 and CDR2: SQVTM and ANQGSEA. The CDR3 has 14 residues. V lost 1 base to trimming and J lost 0 bases; unmatched junction nucleotides: 1. CDR3 sequence reads: CSVEGQGLNTEAFF. The CDR3 region has the DNA TGCAGCGTTGAAGGACAGGGGCTGAACACTGAAGCTTTCTTT.

CDR3 amino acids: CASSPEIALDNEQFF. Written as DNA, the CDR3 is TGTGCCAGCAGCCCCGAGATCGCGTTAGACAATGAGCAGTTCTTC. The chain combines TRBV11-3 with TRBJ2-1; D not certain. Germline CDR1 is SGHNT and CDR2 is YENEEA. V was pared by 5 bases and J by 5 bases, with 16 bases between. The length of the CDR3 is 15 residues.

This clone was counted only a few times. The rearrangement links TRBV6-6 to TRBJ2-5; the D is unclear. Germline CDR1 is MNHNY and CDR2 is SVGAGI (reference sequence). The CDR3 is made up of 13 amino acids. Trimming shortened V by 6 bases and J by 2 bases, and 10 bases separated the two germline ends. The DNA for the CDR3 is TGTGCCAGCAGCAGGCAGTCTCAAGAGACCCAGTACTTC. It encodes CASSRQSQETQYF.

The gene calls are TRBV5-5 and TRBJ2-2, with TRBD2 matching 9 bases. The CDR3 extends over 16 amino acids. Germline CDR1 is SGHKS and CDR2 is YYEKEE (reference sequence). V was clipped by 0 bases and J by 3 bases; unmatched bases: 3. This CDR3 is CASSLVAGGYTGELFF. The CDR3 coding sequence is TGTGCCAGCAGCTTGGTGGCGGGAGGGTACACCGGGGAGCTGTTTTTT.

This chain connects TRBV21-1 to TRBJ2-7; no DNA check was done on the table's D call, TRBD1. TRBV21-1 is a documented pseudogene. The CDR3 is made up of 16 amino acids. CDR3 nucleotide sequence: TGTGCCAGCAGCAAAGTGATCGGGACAGAGGTCTACGAGCAGTACTTC. Its protein product is CASSKVIGTEVYEQYF.

The CDR3 DNA is TGTGCCAGCAGCCCAGGGACTAGCGGGACCTTAGTTGAGCAGTTCTTC. The encoded protein is CASSPGTSGTLVEQFF. The V call is TRBV9, the J call TRBJ2-1; TRBD2 matches at 13 bases. The CDR3 totals 16 residues. Per the germline V gene, CDR1 is SGDLS and CDR2 is YYNGEE. After removal of 4 bases from V and 9 bases from J, the junction contained 10 bases not matched to a gene.

The chain employs TRBV4-1 and TRBJ1-4, with 8 bases matching TRBD1. Germline values: CDR1 MGHRA, CDR2 YSYEKL. With 4 bases clipped from V and 4 bases from J, the junction kept 2 bases outside the gene matches. The CDR3 contains 14 residues. CDR3 in amino acids: CASSRGQGNEKLFF. The CDR3 DNA reads TGCGCCAGCAGCCGCGGACAGGGTAATGAAAAACTGTTTTTT.